This T cell receptor (beta chain) was obtained from a study of cytomegalovirus exposure and HLA in healthy donors. Regarding the study as a whole: An analysis done earlier found most TCR beta V segments productive about 87% or about 30% of the time. Presence/absence analyses assumed roughly uniform sequencing depth across donors, which may not hold.

Both 60 Vbeta primers and 13 Jbeta primers went into the PCR. Data came from immunoSEQ multiplex PCR; TCRdb stores just in-frame clones and leaves some out. In the table there are under 150,000 clones, around three quarters of which are singletons. In the case of this clone: Its target is not known.

This CDR3 has 20 amino acids. Trimming at V came to 0 bases and at J to 3 bases, leaving 15 bases not matched to a gene. CDR1 and CDR2 (germline): SGHRS, YFSETQ. The receptor's source is a man aged 35-49 years in good health and CMV-seronegative. The chain joins TRBV5-1 to TRBJ1-1, with TRBD1 matching over 12 bases. Material: PBMCs. The chain's CDR3 is CASSLDPPGQGAEWDTEAFF. Here the CDR3 DNA reads TGCGCCAGCAGCTTGGACCCTCCGGGACAGGGGGCGGAGTGGGACACTGAAGCTTTCTTT.